Presented here are 22 T cell receptor beta chains from one specimen sequenced in a study of T cell responses to AZD1222 COVID-19 vaccine. Profiled with immunoSEQ multiplex PCR; TCRdb holds only in-frame clones, not every one. In the table there are more than 120,000 clones, roughly 88% of which are singletons. The material sequenced was peripheral blood, taken 28 days after the second AZD1222 dose. The receptor source for this set is an adult who received the AZD1222 COVID-19 vaccine.

The chain carries TRBV9 and TRBJ1-5, with D maybe TRBD1 (6 bases). The CDR3 loop spans 15 amino acids. CDR1 SGDLS and CDR2 YYNGEE come from the germline V gene. The V end was cut by 4 bases, the J end by 0 bases, with 11 bases between. CDR3 bases: TGTGCCAGCAGCCGTACAGGGTTTAGCAATCAGCCCCAGCATTTT. It codes for CASSRTGFSNQPQHF.

The V gene is TRBV5-1, the J gene TRBJ2-5; 8 bases are a match to TRBD1. Trimming at V came to 3 bases and at J to 5 bases, leaving 6 bases not matched to a gene. Germline V gives CDR1 SGHRS, CDR2 YFSETQ. CDR3 length: 14 residues. Here the CDR3 DNA reads TGCGCCAGCAGCTCGGGACAGGAGTGGGAGACCCAGTACTTC. Translation gives CASSSGQEWETQYF.

The chain combines TRBV24-1 with TRBJ2-1; 7 bases fit TRBD1. Germline CDR1 KGHDR, CDR2 SFDVKD. The junction had 0 bases not matched to a gene; V was cut back by 2 bases and J by 6 bases. The CDR3 sequence is 13 residues long. For the CDR3, the DNA is TGTGCCACCAGTGATTGGGACAGCAATGAGCAGTTCTTC. Translated, it gives CATSDWDSNEQFF.

V usage is TRBV7-2 and J usage is TRBJ2-7; the D gene is possibly TRBD2 (6 bases). V lost 4 bases and J 3 bases, leaving 10 bases between the germline ends. The CDR3 extends over 13 amino acids. The V gene's germline CDR1 is SGHTA and CDR2 FQGNSA. CDR3 sequence (DNA): TGTGCCAGCAGCTCTCAGACTAGCTACGAGCAGTACTTC. Translating it yields CASSSQTSYEQYF.

This chain joins TRBV6-2 or TRBV6-3 and TRBJ2-3; no firm D call. The V gene lost 0 bases and the J gene lost 0 bases, with 7 bases spanning the gap. The CDR3 loop spans 15 amino acids. CDR1 is MNHEY, CDR2 SVGEGT, per germline. The CDR3 coding sequence is TGTGCCAGCAGTTACTCGAGAGGCAGCACAGATACGCAGTATTTT. This translates into CASSYSRGSTDTQYF.

The gene calls are TRBV11-2 and TRBJ2-7, with D tentatively TRBD1 (6 bases). Germline loops: CDR1 SGHAT, CDR2 FQNNGV. The CDR3 contains 13 residues. The V end was cut by 4 bases, the J end by 6 bases, with 13 bases between. Written as DNA, the CDR3 is TGTGCCAGCAGCTCCAACAGGGCTGGCGAGCAGTACGTC. Translation: CASSSNRAGEQYV.

V gene TRBV6-1 combines with J gene TRBJ2-3; 7 bases are shared with TRBD2. CDR3 size: 18 residues. The germline V gene has CDR1 MNHNS and CDR2 SASEGT. With V trimmed by 3 bases and J by 3 bases, 15 bases remained unmatched. CDR3 residues: CASSDWSGNSVLTDTQYF. In DNA form, the CDR3 reads TGTGCCAGCAGTGATTGGAGCGGGAACTCTGTCTTGACAGATACGCAGTATTTT.

The chain links TRBV6-1 to TRBJ1-5; D is ambiguous. The V and J ends lost 3 bases and 4 bases respectively, with 13 bases between them. The CDR3 runs 15 residues. Germline CDR1 reads MNHNS; CDR2 reads SASEGT. The CDR3 reads CASSDQSQMNQPQHF. The CDR3 DNA is TGTGCCAGCAGTGATCAGTCCCAGATGAATCAGCCCCAGCATTTT.

This rearrangement joins TRBV7-2 to TRBJ1-1; 7 bases are a match to TRBD1. Losses at the gene ends were 4 bases for V and 4 bases for J; bases not matched to a gene: 6. Looked up from germline, CDR1 is SGHTA and CDR2 is FQGNSA. This CDR3 is built from 14 residues. CDR3 nucleotide sequence: TGTGCCAGCAGCTCCTTACAGGGGCGCACTGAAGCTTTCTTT. Protein product: CASSSLQGRTEAFF.

This sequence joins TRBV28 and TRBJ2-1; 8 bases match TRBD1. The length of the CDR3 is 14 residues. The V segment lost 8 bases and the J segment 4 bases; nucleotides outside the gene matches: 7. Germline V gene data show CDR1 as MDHEN and CDR2 as SYDVKM. The CDR3 loop reads CASVQGATYNEQFF. The CDR3 nucleotides are TGTGCCAGCGTTCAGGGGGCTACGTACAATGAGCAGTTCTTC.

The chain links TRBV7-9 to TRBJ1-4; weak D call: TRBD1 (5 bases). The V gene's germline CDR1 is SEHNR and CDR2 FQNEAQ (reference sequence). V was clipped by 5 bases and J by 3 bases, with 13 bases between them. The CDR3 extends over 15 amino acids. The CDR3 spells CASSPLGGSNEKLFF. CDR3 DNA sequence: TGTGCCAGCAGCCCCCTGGGGGGTTCTAATGAAAAACTGTTTTTT. Based on the CDR3 plus reference TRBV7-9 and TRBJ1-4, the full variable domain is DTGVSQNPRHKITKRGQNVTFRCDPISEHNRLYWYRQTLGQGPEFLTYFQNEAQLEKSRLLSDRFSAERPKGSFSTLEIQRTEQGDSAMYLCASSPLGGSNEKLFFGSGTQLSVL.

V and J are TRBV5-5 and TRBJ2-7; D remains unclear. V lost 4 bases and J 5 bases, leaving 10 bases between the germline ends. CDR3 length equals 12 residues. Germline lookup yields CDR1 SGHKS and CDR2 YYEKEE (reference sequence). DNA of the CDR3: TGTGCCAGCAGCCTAAAGCTGGACGAGCAGTACTTC. Encoded protein: CASSLKLDEQYF.

In regard to this clone: Additional DNA sequences in this sample encode the identical CDR3. The chain links TRBV28 to TRBJ2-7, with D uncertain. Germline V lookup: CDR1 MDHEN, CDR2 SYDVKM. The CDR3 has 11 amino acids. V dropped 2 bases and J dropped 4 bases, with 3 bases sitting between them. The CDR3 protein is CASSLTYEQYF. CDR3 nucleotides: TGTGCCAGCAGTTTAACTTACGAGCAGTACTTC. The full variable domain, completed using reference TRBV28 and TRBJ2-7, is DVKVTQSSRYLVKRTGEKVFLECVQDMDHENMFWYRQDPGLGLRLIYFSYDVKMKEKGDIPEGYSVSREKKERFSLILESASTNQTSMYLCASSLTYEQYFGPGTRLTVT.

The J gene is TRBJ2-7, the V gene TRBV27; 8 nucleotides match TRBD1. Germline V gives CDR1 MNHEY, CDR2 SMNVEV (reference sequence). The trim removed 4 bases at V and 0 bases at J, leaving 5 bases unmatched. This CDR3 comprises 15 residues. The CDR3 protein is CASSSAGTGSYEQYF. The DNA for the CDR3 is TGTGCCAGCAGTTCGGCCGGGACAGGCTCCTACGAGCAGTACTTC.

The rearrangement joins TRBV27 to TRBJ2-6, with no clear D. The germline V gene encodes CDR1 MNHEY and CDR2 SMNVEV (reference sequence). The CDR3 totals 15 residues. Between the trimmed V and J ends, which lost 0 bases and 0 bases, there was a span of 3 bases. The CDR3 DNA reads as TGTGCCAGCAGTTTATCAGTCTCTGGGGCCAACGTCCTGACTTTC. Its translation is CASSLSVSGANVLTF.

The J gene is TRBJ2-5, the V gene TRBV24-1, with unresolved D. The CDR3 consists of 13 residues. The ends were cut back, 3 bases at V and 4 bases at J, with 8 bases in the middle. Germline loops: CDR1 KGHDR, CDR2 SFDVKD. The CDR3 reads CATSDGVSETQYF. In nucleotides, the CDR3 is TGTGCCACCAGTGATGGGGTCTCAGAGACCCAGTACTTC.

The V and J genes are TRBV9 and TRBJ2-7; TRBD2 might be the D (6 bases). Germline V gene sequence: CDR1 SGDLS, CDR2 YYNGEE. The CDR3 is 15 amino acids. The V end was cut by 0 bases, the J end by 0 bases, with 10 bases between. The CDR3 loop is CASSVDGLSSYEQYF. CDR3 DNA: TGTGCCAGCAGCGTAGATGGACTATCCTCCTACGAGCAGTACTTC.

V usage is TRBV7-8 and J usage is TRBJ1-1; D is possibly TRBD1 (5 bases). Germline V gene data show CDR1 as SGHVS and CDR2 as FQNEAQ. Deletions cut 2 bases from V and 0 bases from J, with 10 bases between. The CDR3 is made up of 15 amino acids. CDR3 in DNA: TGTGCCAGCAGCTTATTCGGACAAATGAACACTGAAGCTTTCTTT. Amino acids: CASSLFGQMNTEAFF.

The V gene is TRBV20-1, the J gene TRBJ2-1, with 8 bases identical to TRBD2. This CDR3 region has 13 residues. Germline-derived CDR1 and CDR2 are DFQATT and SNEGSKA (reference sequence). V gave up 3 bases and J gave up 7 bases; unmatched junction bases: 5. The CDR3 nucleotides read TGCAGTGCTAGTCGTCCGGGGGGGAATGAGCAGTTCTTC. It is translated as CSASRPGGNEQFF.

The genes are TRBV19 and TRBJ1-4; D is ambiguous. Trimming took off 10 bases at V and 3 bases at J, with 24 bases between the two ends. Germline loops: CDR1 LNHDA, CDR2 SQIVND (reference sequence). The CDR3 loop spans 17 amino acids. The CDR3 loop is CATTMTFGRVANEKLFF. The CDR3 DNA reads as TGTGCCACCACCATGACATTTGGGCGCGTGGCTAATGAAAAACTGTTTTTT.

The chain is built from TRBV2 and TRBJ1-2; D gene uncertain. CDR1 SNHLY and CDR2 FYNNEI come from the germline V gene. V dropped 10 bases and J dropped 2 bases, with 17 bases sitting between them. There are 14 residues in the CDR3. The CDR3 sequence: CAITLGRMNYGYTF. The CDR3 DNA reads TGTGCCATTACCTTGGGTCGGATGAACTATGGCTACACCTTC.

This chain connects TRBV11-2 to TRBJ2-3; weak D call: TRBD1 (5 bases). Germline CDR1 SGHAT, CDR2 FQNNGV. The V end was cut by 0 bases, the J end by 1 base, with 5 bases between. The CDR3 loop spans 14 amino acids. CDR3 nucleotides: TGTGCCAGCAGCTTAGACAGGGGCACAGATACGCAGTATTTT. Encoded protein: CASSLDRGTDTQYF.